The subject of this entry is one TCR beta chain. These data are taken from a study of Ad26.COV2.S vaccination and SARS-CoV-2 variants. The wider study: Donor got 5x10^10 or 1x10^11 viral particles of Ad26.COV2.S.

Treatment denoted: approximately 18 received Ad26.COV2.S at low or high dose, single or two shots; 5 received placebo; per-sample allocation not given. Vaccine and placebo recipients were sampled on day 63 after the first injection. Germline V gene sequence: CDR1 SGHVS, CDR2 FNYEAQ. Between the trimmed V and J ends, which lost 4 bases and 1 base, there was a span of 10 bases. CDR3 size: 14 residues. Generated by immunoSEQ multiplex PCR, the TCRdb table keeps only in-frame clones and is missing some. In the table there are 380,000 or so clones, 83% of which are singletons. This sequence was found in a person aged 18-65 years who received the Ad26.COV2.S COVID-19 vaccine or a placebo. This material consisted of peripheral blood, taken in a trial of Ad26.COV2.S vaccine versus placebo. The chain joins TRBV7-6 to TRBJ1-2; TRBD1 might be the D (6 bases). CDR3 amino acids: CASSSLDSNYGYTF. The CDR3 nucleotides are TGTGCCAGCAGCTCCTTGGACAGTAACTATGGCTACACCTTC.